Listed below are T cell receptor beta chains from one sample, sequenced in a study of blood T cells in healthy people across ages. TCRdb re-called the 5' RACE reads through MiXCR, storing one row per CDR3 protein. Of hundreds of thousands of distinct CDR3 sequences in the sample, about 30% were seen once. Material for sequencing was blood. These receptors originate from a woman aged 80 or over in good health. The CDR3 runs from the conserved cysteine through the conserved F or W. A D gene is named only where the DNA matches it firmly. Rows may omit the clone size; those that give it use once, few, many or a size class.

j_call: TRBJ1-5; clone_size: many; v_call: TRBV12-3/TRBV12-4; d_call: -; cdr3_aa: CASSSASQPQHF; cdr3_nt: TGTGCCAGCAGTTCGGCGAGTCAGCCCCAGCATTTT
j_call: TRBJ2-3; clone_size: many; v_call: TRBV7-2; d_call: -; cdr3_aa: CASSLDPVRTQYF; cdr3_nt: TGTGCCAGCAGCTTAGACCCGGTGAGGACGCAGTATTTT
j_call: TRBJ2-3; clone_size: many; v_call: TRBV9; d_call: TRBD1; cdr3_aa: CASGGGVTGGTDTQYF; cdr3_nt: TGTGCCAGCGGAGGCGGGGTGACAGGGGGCACAGATACGCAGTATTTT
j_call: TRBJ1-4; clone_size: few; v_call: TRBV28; d_call: TRBD1; cdr3_aa: CASSSVTGREKLFF; cdr3_nt: TGTGCCAGCAGTTCGGTGACAGGGAGGGAAAAACTGTTTTTT
j_call: TRBJ1-3; clone_size: -; v_call: TRBV6-1; d_call: TRBD1; cdr3_aa: CASSEGTGTSGNTIYF; cdr3_nt: TGTGCCAGCAGTGAGGGGACAGGGACCTCTGGAAACACCATATATTTT
j_call: TRBJ1-5; clone_size: many; v_call: TRBV24-1; d_call: TRBD1; cdr3_aa: CATSDIRTGGNQPQHF; cdr3_nt: TGTGCCACCAGTGATATCCGGACAGGGGGAAATCAGCCCCAGCATTTT
j_call: TRBJ2-2; clone_size: many; v_call: TRBV3-1; d_call: TRBD2; cdr3_aa: CASSQDSATGGPIGELFF; cdr3_nt: TGTGCCAGCAGCCAAGATTCAGCGACGGGGGGGCCAATCGGGGAGCTGTTTTTT
j_call: TRBJ2-7; clone_size: many; v_call: TRBV29-1; d_call: -; cdr3_aa: CSGGMTVYEQYF; cdr3_nt: TGCAGCGGCGGCATGACAGTCTACGAGCAGTACTTC
j_call: TRBJ2-5; clone_size: -; v_call: TRBV21-1; d_call: -; cdr3_aa: CASSKGMGDRGETQYF; cdr3_nt: TGTGCCAGCAGCAAAGGAATGGGGGACAGGGGCGAGACCCAGTACTTC
j_call: TRBJ1-2; clone_size: -; v_call: TRBV7-9; d_call: TRBD1; cdr3_aa: CASSPGQGEYYGYTF; cdr3_nt: TGTGCCAGCAGCCCGGGACAGGGGGAATACTATGGCTACACCTTC
j_call: TRBJ2-1; clone_size: many; v_call: TRBV9; d_call: -; cdr3_aa: CASSPGQTYNEQFF; cdr3_nt: TGTGCCAGCAGCCCAGGACAGACCTACAATGAGCAGTTCTTC
j_call: TRBJ2-5; clone_size: -; v_call: TRBV5-1; d_call: TRBD1; cdr3_aa: CASSNGQAQETQYF; cdr3_nt: TGCGCCAGCAGCAACGGACAGGCTCAAGAGACCCAGTACTTC
j_call: TRBJ2-3; clone_size: -; v_call: TRBV2; d_call: -; cdr3_aa: CASSTDTGSTDTQYF; cdr3_nt: TGTGCCAGCAGCACGGACACGGGGAGCACAGATACGCAGTATTTT
j_call: TRBJ2-5; clone_size: many; v_call: TRBV27; d_call: TRBD2; cdr3_aa: CASSPGLAGDLGTQETQYF; cdr3_nt: TGTGCCAGCAGTCCCGGACTAGCGGGGGACTTGGGAACCCAAGAGACCCAGTACTTC
j_call: TRBJ2-1; clone_size: -; v_call: TRBV7-3; d_call: TRBD2; cdr3_aa: CVSTRTSGRSSYNEQFF; cdr3_nt: TGTGTCAGCACTCGGACTAGCGGAAGATCTTCCTACAATGAGCAGTTCTTC
j_call: TRBJ2-1; clone_size: many; v_call: TRBV4-1; d_call: -; cdr3_aa: CASSLPGAYEQFF; cdr3_nt: TGCGCCAGCAGCCTACCAGGGGCCTATGAGCAGTTCTTC
j_call: TRBJ2-7; clone_size: many; v_call: TRBV2; d_call: -; cdr3_aa: CASTVGKGSSYEQYF; cdr3_nt: TGTGCCAGCACGGTAGGGAAGGGAAGCTCCTACGAGCAGTACTTC
j_call: TRBJ1-2; clone_size: -; v_call: TRBV12-3/TRBV12-4; d_call: -; cdr3_aa: CASSFLGSNYGYTF; cdr3_nt: TGTGCCAGCAGTTTTTTAGGGTCTAACTATGGCTACACCTTC
j_call: TRBJ1-2; clone_size: many; v_call: TRBV5-1; d_call: TRBD1; cdr3_aa: CASSPDVGQGAPGYTF; cdr3_nt: TGCGCCAGCAGCCCGGATGTGGGACAGGGGGCGCCTGGCTACACCTTC
j_call: TRBJ2-3; clone_size: few; v_call: TRBV12-3/TRBV12-4; d_call: TRBD2; cdr3_aa: CASSMIAGVSTDTQYF; cdr3_nt: TGTGCCAGCAGCATGATAGCGGGGGTGAGCACAGATACGCAGTATTTT
j_call: TRBJ2-1; clone_size: -; v_call: TRBV28; d_call: TRBD1; cdr3_aa: CASSRLTGARKFSVGQFF; cdr3_nt: TGTGCCAGCAGTAGACTGACAGGGGCCCGGAAGTTTTCCGTGGGGCAGTTCTTC
j_call: TRBJ1-2; clone_size: many; v_call: TRBV7-2; d_call: -; cdr3_aa: CASSLDLQGYGYTF; cdr3_nt: TGTGCCAGCAGCTTAGATCTCCAAGGATATGGCTACACCTTC
j_call: TRBJ1-3; clone_size: -; v_call: TRBV15; d_call: -; cdr3_aa: CATSRSPEGTIYF; cdr3_nt: TGTGCCACCAGCAGGTCCCCCGAAGGCACCATATATTTT
j_call: TRBJ1-4; clone_size: -; v_call: TRBV7-9; d_call: -; cdr3_aa: CASSLAGFYEKLFF; cdr3_nt: TGTGCCAGCAGCTTAGCGGGATTTTACGAAAAACTGTTTTTT
j_call: TRBJ2-5; clone_size: many; v_call: TRBV6-1; d_call: -; cdr3_aa: CASSESWTQETQYF; cdr3_nt: TGTGCCAGCAGTGAATCCTGGACCCAAGAGACCCAGTACTTC
j_call: TRBJ2-1; clone_size: many; v_call: TRBV9; d_call: TRBD1; cdr3_aa: CASSPFVGAGGNEQFF; cdr3_nt: TGTGCCAGCAGCCCCTTTGTCGGGGCAGGGGGCAATGAGCAGTTCTTC
j_call: TRBJ1-1; clone_size: many; v_call: TRBV7-2; d_call: -; cdr3_aa: CASSLKQNTEAFF; cdr3_nt: TGTGCCAGCAGCTTAAAACAGAACACTGAAGCTTTCTTT
j_call: TRBJ1-5; clone_size: few; v_call: TRBV5-1; d_call: TRBD1; cdr3_aa: CASRPGQGLNQPQHF; cdr3_nt: TGCGCCAGCAGACCGGGACAGGGCTTAAATCAGCCCCAGCATTTT
j_call: TRBJ2-7; clone_size: many; v_call: TRBV21-1; d_call: -; cdr3_aa: CASSKVATGGFSYEQYF; cdr3_nt: TGTGCCAGCAGCAAAGTGGCGACAGGGGGCTTCTCCTACGAGCAGTACTTC
j_call: TRBJ2-7; clone_size: few; v_call: TRBV20-1; d_call: -; cdr3_aa: CSARDPYSYEQYF; cdr3_nt: TGCAGTGCTAGAGACCCCTACTCATACGAGCAGTACTTC
j_call: TRBJ1-2; clone_size: few; v_call: TRBV18; d_call: -; cdr3_aa: CASSPGTGISGYTF; cdr3_nt: TGTGCCAGCTCACCTGGGACGGGGATAAGCGGCTACACCTTC
j_call: TRBJ2-1; clone_size: -; v_call: TRBV4-3; d_call: TRBD2; cdr3_aa: CASSRGGGGDNEQFF; cdr3_nt: TGCGCCAGCAGCCGAGGGGGCGGGGGGGACAATGAGCAGTTCTTC
j_call: TRBJ1-4; clone_size: -; v_call: TRBV29-1; d_call: -; cdr3_aa: CSVVGMGEKLFF; cdr3_nt: TGCAGCGTTGTCGGGATGGGCGAAAAACTGTTTTTT
j_call: TRBJ1-1; clone_size: -; v_call: TRBV5-1; d_call: -; cdr3_aa: CASSLAGPGNTEAFF; cdr3_nt: TGCGCCAGCAGCTTGGCAGGGCCGGGGAACACTGAAGCTTTCTTT
j_call: TRBJ2-2; clone_size: -; v_call: TRBV9; d_call: -; cdr3_aa: CASSVGSLGAGELFF; cdr3_nt: TGTGCCAGCAGCGTAGGGAGTCTGGGGGCCGGGGAGCTGTTTTTT
j_call: TRBJ2-5; clone_size: -; v_call: TRBV4-1; d_call: -; cdr3_aa: CASSQDHASNGLEQYF; cdr3_nt: TGCGCCAGCAGCCAGGATCACGCGTCGAACGGTCTGGAGCAGTACTTC
j_call: TRBJ2-1; clone_size: many; v_call: TRBV7-9; d_call: -; cdr3_aa: CASSSGGWGGPGEQFF; cdr3_nt: TGTGCCAGCAGCTCAGGCGGATGGGGGGGGCCGGGTGAGCAGTTCTTC
j_call: TRBJ2-5; clone_size: -; v_call: TRBV7-2; d_call: -; cdr3_aa: CASGLGLETQYF; cdr3_nt: TGTGCCAGCGGCTTAGGACTAGAGACCCAGTACTTC
j_call: TRBJ2-5; clone_size: many; v_call: TRBV6-5; d_call: -; cdr3_aa: CASSYSSGWETQYF; cdr3_nt: TGTGCCAGCAGTTACTCTTCAGGTTGGGAGACCCAGTACTTC
j_call: TRBJ1-2; clone_size: -; v_call: TRBV6-1; d_call: -; cdr3_aa: CASSERSRRDGYTF; cdr3_nt: TGTGCCAGCAGTGAAAGGTCACGAAGGGATGGCTACACCTTC
j_call: TRBJ1-1; clone_size: -; v_call: TRBV5-1; d_call: TRBD1; cdr3_aa: CASSLAGGNSNTEAFF; cdr3_nt: TGCGCCAGCAGCTTGGCAGGGGGGAATTCGAACACTGAAGCTTTCTTT
j_call: TRBJ2-1; clone_size: -; v_call: TRBV7-8; d_call: TRBD1; cdr3_aa: CASSSRDRGRKNEQFF; cdr3_nt: TGTGCCAGCAGCAGCCGGGACAGGGGTCGAAAAAATGAGCAGTTCTTC
j_call: TRBJ2-4; clone_size: many; v_call: TRBV28; d_call: -; cdr3_aa: CASSVGAKNIQYF; cdr3_nt: TGTGCCAGCAGTGTTGGTGCCAAAAACATTCAGTACTTC
j_call: TRBJ1-1; clone_size: few; v_call: TRBV2; d_call: -; cdr3_aa: CASGRTLNTEAFF; cdr3_nt: TGTGCCAGCGGAAGGACCCTGAACACTGAAGCTTTCTTT
j_call: TRBJ2-7; clone_size: many; v_call: TRBV7-2; d_call: TRBD2; cdr3_aa: CASSLTGTSSYEQYF; cdr3_nt: TGTGCCAGCAGCTTAACCGGGACTAGCTCCTACGAGCAGTACTTC
j_call: TRBJ1-1; clone_size: few; v_call: TRBV2; d_call: -; cdr3_aa: CASSVLEAFF; cdr3_nt: TGTGCCAGCAGCGTCCTTGAAGCTTTCTTT
j_call: TRBJ2-5; clone_size: many; v_call: TRBV9; d_call: -; cdr3_aa: CASSPWSDIGTQYF; cdr3_nt: TGTGCCAGCAGCCCATGGTCGGATATTGGCACCCAGTACTTC
j_call: TRBJ1-1; clone_size: -; v_call: TRBV7-8; d_call: TRBD1; cdr3_aa: CASSAHRGRPEAFF; cdr3_nt: TGTGCCAGCAGCGCCCACAGGGGAAGGCCTGAAGCTTTCTTT